A selection of T cell receptor beta chains follows, all from one sample in a study of a mutant IDH1 vaccine in newly diagnosed glioma. No antigens are known for them. This table comes from immunoSEQ multiplex PCR, and its TCRdb copy is limited to in-frame clones, with some not included. Here the sample spans over 50,000 clones, roughly four fifths being singletons. The source was PBMCs, collected from a glioma patient whose treatment included an IDH1 peptide vaccine. These receptors came from a man under 40 with glioma. Both conserved end residues are part of each CDR3. The D gene is left open where the match is weak. Not all rows give a size; the values are once, few, many and, for expanded clones, a class.

TRBD1,TRBJ1-6,16,TRBV7-9,few,TGTGCCAGCAGCTCTACTACAGGGGTCGATAATTCACCCCTCCACTTT,CASSSTTGVDNSPLHF
-,TRBJ2-5,13,TRBV5-1,-,TGCGCCAGCAGCGCGGGATCGAAAGAGACCCAGTACTTC,CASSAGSKETQYF
TRBD1,TRBJ1-5,14,TRBV10-3,-,TGTGCCATATCTCCTACAGGGGACAATCAGCCCCAGCATTTT,CAISPTGDNQPQHF
-,TRBJ2-7,12,TRBV10-3,-,TGTGCCATCAGTGACAGCGCCTACGAGCAGTACTTC,CAISDSAYEQYF
-,TRBJ2-1,15,TRBV18,-,TGTGCCAGCTCACGCACCCCCCCCGGCGACAATGAGCAGTTCTTC,CASSRTPPGDNEQFF
-,TRBJ2-2,15,TRBV7-2,-,TGTGCCAGCAGCTTAGCGGGTCCGACCACCGGGGAGCTGTTTTTT,CASSLAGPTTGELFF
-,TRBJ2-7,14,TRBV7-8,-,TGTGCCAGCAGTCACCGGGACAACCTGGACGAGCAGTACTTC,CASSHRDNLDEQYF
-,TRBJ1-1,12,TRBV7-6,-,TGTGCCAGCAGCTTAGGGGGAGGAGAAGCTTTCTTT,CASSLGGGEAFF
-,TRBJ1-1,17,TRBV9,-,TGTGCCAGCAGCGTAGAAAAAATTTCCACAGGTGCAGAAGAAGCTTTCTTT,CASSVEKISTGAEEAFF
-,TRBJ2-7,14,TRBV18,-,TGTGCCAGCTCCCTACGGGGGAACGCAGGCGAGCAGTACTTC,CASSLRGNAGEQYF
-,TRBJ2-5,13,TRBV11-2,-,TGTGCCAGCAGCCCCAGGGTGATGGAGACCCAGTACTTC,CASSPRVMETQYF
-,TRBJ1-1,15,TRBV6-1,few,TGTGCCAGCAGTGACTGGTCCGCTGTGAACACTGAAGCTTTCTTT,CASSDWSAVNTEAFF
-,TRBJ1-4,15,TRBV5-5,once,TGTGCCAGCAGCCCATTCACTTCAACTAATGAAAAACTGTTTTTT,CASSPFTSTNEKLFF
TRBD1,TRBJ2-3,14,TRBV19,-,TGTGCCAGTGAAGCAGGGGGCTACACAGATACGCAGTATTTT,CASEAGGYTDTQYF
-,TRBJ2-7,13,TRBV10-3,-,TGTGCCATCAGTGAGGGGGTCTCCTACGAGCAGTACTTC,CAISEGVSYEQYF
TRBD1,TRBJ2-1,14,TRBV5-1,-,TGCGCCAGCAGCGTAGCCAACAGGGGGAATGAGCAGTTCTTC,CASSVANRGNEQFF
-,TRBJ2-1,14,TRBV6-1,-,TGTGCCAGCAGTGAAAGGGCTAGGGGGGGCGAGCAGTTCTTC,CASSERARGGEQFF
-,TRBJ2-7,13,TRBV2,-,TGTGCCAGCACCAGGAGCTACTCCTACGAGCAGTACTTC,CASTRSYSYEQYF
-,TRBJ1-1,13,TRBV6-1,-,TGTGCCACACAACTAGGGGGTGATACTGAAGCTTTCTTT,CATQLGGDTEAFF
-,TRBJ1-4,14,TRBV7-6,medium-sized,TGTGCCAGCAGCTTGGATCTTGGGTGGGGAAAACTGTTTTTT,CASSLDLGWGKLFF
-,TRBJ1-6,15,TRBV9,-,TGTGCCAGCAGCGTAGGAGGGTACGGGGATTCACCCCTCCACTTT,CASSVGGYGDSPLHF
-,TRBJ1-6,13,TRBV30,-,TGTGCCTGGATGTTCGGACCTGACTCACCCCTCCACTTT,CAWMFGPDSPLHF
TRBD1,TRBJ2-3,14,TRBV29-1,-,TGCAGCGCTGACAGGGGAAAAAGCACAGATACGCAGTATTTT,CSADRGKSTDTQYF
TRBD1,TRBJ1-2,16,TRBV7-6,-,TGTGCCAGCAGCCCCCCCCCGGGGACAGTTAACTATGGCTACACCTTC,CASSPPPGTVNYGYTF
-,TRBJ2-5,12,TRBV18,-,TGTGCCAGCTCACCTTACCAAGAGACCCAGTACTTC,CASSPYQETQYF
-,TRBJ2-5,15,TRBV5-1,-,TGCGCCAGCAGCTTGGATGGGGCCAGGGGCGAGACCCAGTACTTC,CASSLDGARGETQYF
-,TRBJ1-4,14,TRBV6-1,-,TGTGCCAGCAGTGAAAACAGGGTCGGAGAAAAACTGTTTTTT,CASSENRVGEKLFF
-,TRBJ2-7,14,TRBV28,-,TGTGCCAGCAGTAGAGGACTGGAGACGGGCGAGCAGTACTTC,CASSRGLETGEQYF
TRBD1,TRBJ2-2,14,TRBV10-1,-,TGCGCCAGCTCGACAGGGGGTTACACCGGGGAGCTGTTTTTT,CASSTGGYTGELFF
-,TRBJ1-5,15,TRBV16,few,TGTGCCAGCAGCCACAGGACTGCTAGCAATCAGCCCCAGCATTTT,CASSHRTASNQPQHF
-,TRBJ2-1,15,TRBV7-2,-,TGTGCCAGCAGCCGCGACCTATTTTCCTACAATGAGCAGTTCTTC,CASSRDLFSYNEQFF
TRBD1,TRBJ2-6,16,TRBV19,-,TGTGCCAGCGCCGGGACAGGGGGGTCAGGGGCCAACGTCCTGACTTTC,CASAGTGGSGANVLTF
-,TRBJ1-2,14,TRBV5-6,-,TGTGCCAGCAGTACCCGGCCCTCTAACTATGGCTACACCTTC,CASSTRPSNYGYTF
-,TRBJ1-1,14,TRBV14,-,TGTGCCAGCAGCCAAGTTGGGACCTTGGGTGAAGCTTTCTTT,CASSQVGTLGEAFF
-,TRBJ2-3,13,TRBV5-1,-,TGCGCCAGCAGCCAAGGGCCACCAGATACGCAGTATTTT,CASSQGPPDTQYF
-,TRBJ1-1,13,TRBV14,-,TGTGCCAGCAGCTTTGGACAGAACACTGAAGCTTTCTTT,CASSFGQNTEAFF
-,TRBJ1-6,15,TRBV27,-,TGTGCCAGCAGTCCTCCCGACAGTTATAATTCACCCCTCCACTTT,CASSPPDSYNSPLHF
-,TRBJ2-3,16,TRBV27,-,TGTGCCAGCAGTCCATCTGAGTACGCCAGCACAGATACGCAGTATTTT,CASSPSEYASTDTQYF
-,TRBJ2-7,16,TRBV7-8,-,TGTGCCAGCAGCTTATCGCGCTTGGAGGGAGTCTACGAGCAGTACTTC,CASSLSRLEGVYEQYF
TRBD1,TRBJ1-4,15,TRBV7-8,-,TGTGCCAGCAGCCCCCAGGGGGCGGCTAATGAAAAACTGTTTTTT,CASSPQGAANEKLFF
-,TRBJ2-5,12,TRBV7-2,-,TGTGCCAGCAGCTTAGAGGGGGTCACTCCTCACTTC,CASSLEGVTPHF
-,TRBJ2-1,12,TRBV18,-,TGTGCCAGCTCACCGCCGGGCAATGAGCAGTTCTTC,CASSPPGNEQFF
TRBD2,TRBJ2-1,16,TRBV18,-,TGTGCCAGCTCACTCAGCCCCTGGACTAGCGGGGATGAGCAGTTCTTC,CASSLSPWTSGDEQFF
-,TRBJ2-3,15,TRBV7-6,-,TGTGCCAGCAGCTTAGGGCTACCGAGCACAGATACGCAGTATTTT,CASSLGLPSTDTQYF
TRBD1,TRBJ2-7,14,TRBV27,-,TGTGCCAGCACCAGGACAGGGACTGCCTACGAGCAGTACTTC,CASTRTGTAYEQYF
-,TRBJ2-1,13,TRBV18,-,TGTGCCAGCTCACCCGGACCTTACAATGAGCAGTTCTTC,CASSPGPYNEQFF
TRBD2,TRBJ2-5,14,TRBV11-2,-,TGTGCCAGCAGCTTAGAACTAGCGGAAGAGACCCAGTACTTC,CASSLELAEETQYF
TRBD1,TRBJ2-2,16,TRBV7-9,-,TGTGCCAGCAGCCTCACGGGACAGGAGAACACCGGGGAGCTGTTTTTT,CASSLTGQENTGELFF
-,TRBJ2-2,13,TRBV11-3,-,TGTGCCAGCACTCCTTCGGGCACCGGGGAGCTGTTTTTT,CASTPSGTGELFF
TRBD1,TRBJ2-4,12,TRBV6-6,-,TGTGCCAGCAGTTCCGGACAGGTACCTCGGTACTTC,CASSSGQVPRYF
-,TRBJ1-6,15,TRBV21-1,few,TGTGCCAGCAGCGAACAGGGGGTAGAGAATTCACCCCTCCACTTT,CASSEQGVENSPLHF
-,TRBJ1-2,13,TRBV28,-,TGTGCCAGCAGTCCCAGAACCGGGACAGGCTACACCTTC,CASSPRTGTGYTF
TRBD2,TRBJ2-5,14,TRBV14,once,TGTGCCAGCAGCCGAGCGGGGGATATGCAGACCCAGTACTTC,CASSRAGDMQTQYF
TRBD2,TRBJ2-5,14,TRBV5-4,-,TGTGCCAGCAGCGCACCGGGCCGCGGGGGGACCCAGTACTTC,CASSAPGRGGTQYF
-,TRBJ2-7,13,TRBV10-3,-,TGTGCCATCAAAGGGGAGTCCTCCTACGAGCAGTACTTC,CAIKGESSYEQYF
TRBD1,TRBJ2-5,15,TRBV19,-,TGTGCCAGTAGTACCCGGACAGGGGATTTGGAGACCCAGTACTTC,CASSTRTGDLETQYF
-,TRBJ1-5,14,TRBV19,-,TGTGCCAGTACCTTCGTGGGAGGCAATCAGCCCCAGCATTTT,CASTFVGGNQPQHF
TRBD2,TRBJ2-3,16,TRBV5-1,once,TGCGCCAGCAGCCCGGGGGTCGGGGGGGCCACAGATACGCAGTATTTT,CASSPGVGGATDTQYF